The 3 T cell receptor beta chains given below trace back to one sample, sequenced in a study of blood T cell repertoires in COVID-19. The method was immunoSEQ multiplex PCR; TCRdb's version includes in-frame clones alone and lacks a portion of them. The table includes about 83,000 clones, roughly 87% detected once. Sequenced: peripheral blood. These receptors were collected from a man aged 60-69 years with acute or convalescent COVID-19.

J is TRBJ2-7 and V is TRBV12-3 or TRBV12-4; tentative D call: TRBD2 (5 bases). V gave up 9 bases and J gave up 0 bases, with 9 bases separating them. CDR3 length equals 12 residues. The chain's CDR3 is CARPGSSYEQYF. The DNA of the CDR3 is TGTGCCAGACCGGGGAGCTCCTACGAGCAGTACTTC.

In regard to this clone: At one boundary the junction diverges from the germline segment, which might be a read error. The chain carries TRBV20-1 and TRBJ1-2, with D perhaps TRBD1 (6 bases). The V gene's germline CDR1 is DFQATT and CDR2 SNEGSKA (reference sequence). The CDR3 contains 11 residues. CDR3 sequence: CSARHPVGQSF. CDR3 nucleotides: TGCAGTGCTAGACATCCCGTAGGACAGAGCTTC.

This clone was seen a single time. The gene calls are TRBV3-1 (or the pseudogene TRBV3-2) and TRBJ1-3; no firm D call. CDR1 is LGHDT and CDR2 is YNNKEL in the germline V gene (reference sequence). V lost 1 base and J lost 2, with 12 bases in between. The CDR3 loop spans 16 amino acids. The CDR3 coding sequence is TGTGCCAGCAGCCAAGGGCTCGCGGGAACTGGAAACACCATATATTTT. Its protein product is CASSQGLAGTGNTIYF.